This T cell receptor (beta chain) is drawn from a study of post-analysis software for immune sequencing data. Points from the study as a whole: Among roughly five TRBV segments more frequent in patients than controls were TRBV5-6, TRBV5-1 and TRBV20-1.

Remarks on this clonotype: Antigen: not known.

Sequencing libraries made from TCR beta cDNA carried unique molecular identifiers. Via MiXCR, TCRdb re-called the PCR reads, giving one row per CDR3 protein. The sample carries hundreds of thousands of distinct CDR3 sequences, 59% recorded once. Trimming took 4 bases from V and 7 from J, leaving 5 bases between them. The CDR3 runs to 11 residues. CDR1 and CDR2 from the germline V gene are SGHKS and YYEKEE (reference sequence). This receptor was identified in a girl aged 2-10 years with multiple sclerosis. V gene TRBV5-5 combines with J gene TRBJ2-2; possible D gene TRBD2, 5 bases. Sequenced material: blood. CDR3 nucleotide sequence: TGTGCCAGCAGCGCGGGCGGGGAGCTGTTTTTT. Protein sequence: CASSAGGELFF.